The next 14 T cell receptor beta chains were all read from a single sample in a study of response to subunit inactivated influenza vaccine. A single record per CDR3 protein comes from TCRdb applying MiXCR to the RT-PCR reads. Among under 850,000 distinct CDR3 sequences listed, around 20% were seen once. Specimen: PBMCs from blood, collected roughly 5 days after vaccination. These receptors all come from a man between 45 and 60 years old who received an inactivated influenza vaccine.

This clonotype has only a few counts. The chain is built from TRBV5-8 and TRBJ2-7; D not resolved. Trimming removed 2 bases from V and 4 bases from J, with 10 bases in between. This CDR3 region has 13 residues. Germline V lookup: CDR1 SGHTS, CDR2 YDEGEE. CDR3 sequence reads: CASSFTRKYEQYF. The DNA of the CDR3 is TGTGCCAGCAGCTTTACAAGGAAATACGAGCAGTACTTC.

In DNA, the CDR3 is TGTGCCAGCAGCTCCCGGGCGGATTCGGGACGCGAGACCCAGTACTTC. This codes for CASSSRADSGRETQYF. This chain links TRBV7-9 with TRBJ2-5; either TRBD1 or TRBD2 may supply D (5 bases each). Germline V gene data show CDR1 as SEHNR and CDR2 as FQNEAQ (reference sequence). The CDR3 consists of 16 residues. V lost 4 bases and J lost 5, with 20 bases in between.

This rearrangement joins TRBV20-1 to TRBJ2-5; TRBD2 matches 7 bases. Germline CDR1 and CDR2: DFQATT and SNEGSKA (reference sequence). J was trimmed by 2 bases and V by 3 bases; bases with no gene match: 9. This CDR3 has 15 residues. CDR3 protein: CSASYPSGEQETQYF. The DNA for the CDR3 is TGCAGTGCTAGTTATCCTAGCGGTGAGCAAGAGACCCAGTACTTC.

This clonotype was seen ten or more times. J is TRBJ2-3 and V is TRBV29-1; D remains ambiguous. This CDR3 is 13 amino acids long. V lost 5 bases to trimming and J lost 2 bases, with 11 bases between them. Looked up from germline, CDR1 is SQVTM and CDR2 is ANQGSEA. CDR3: CSVSSRYTDTQYF. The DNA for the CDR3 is TGCAGCGTTTCATCCAGGTACACAGATACGCAGTATTTT.

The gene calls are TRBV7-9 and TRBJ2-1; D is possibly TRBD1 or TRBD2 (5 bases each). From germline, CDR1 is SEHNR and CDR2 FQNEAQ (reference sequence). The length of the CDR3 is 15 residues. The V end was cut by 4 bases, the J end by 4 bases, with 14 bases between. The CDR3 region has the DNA TGTGCCAGCAGCTCCCCCGGGACCGCATACAATGAGCAGTTCTTC. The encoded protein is CASSSPGTAYNEQFF.

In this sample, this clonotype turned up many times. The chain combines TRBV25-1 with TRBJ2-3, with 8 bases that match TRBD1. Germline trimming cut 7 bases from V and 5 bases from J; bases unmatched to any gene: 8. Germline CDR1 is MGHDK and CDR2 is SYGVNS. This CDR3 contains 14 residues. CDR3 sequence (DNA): TGTGCCAGCACAGACAGGGGATCTTTAGATACGCAGTATTTT. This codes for CASTDRGSLDTQYF. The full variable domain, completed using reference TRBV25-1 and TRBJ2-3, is EADIYQTPRYLVIGTGKKITLECSQTMGHDKMYWYQQDPGMELHLIHYSYGVNSTEKGDLSSESTVSRIRTEHFPLTLESARPSHTSQYLCASTDRGSLDTQYFGPGTRLTVL.

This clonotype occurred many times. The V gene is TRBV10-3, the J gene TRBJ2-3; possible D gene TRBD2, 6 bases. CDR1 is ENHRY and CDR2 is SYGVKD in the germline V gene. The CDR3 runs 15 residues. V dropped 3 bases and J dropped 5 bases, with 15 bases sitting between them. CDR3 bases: TGTGCCATCAGTGAATCCGGGACTTGGGGAGATACGCAGTATTTT. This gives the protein CAISESGTWGDTQYF.

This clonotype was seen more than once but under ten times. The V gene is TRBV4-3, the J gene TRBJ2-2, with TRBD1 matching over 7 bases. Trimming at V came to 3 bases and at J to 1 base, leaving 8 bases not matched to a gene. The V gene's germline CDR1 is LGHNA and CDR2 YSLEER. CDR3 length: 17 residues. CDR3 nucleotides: TGCGCCAGCAGCCATCTTTGGAGGACAGGGAACACCGGGGAGCTGTTTTTT. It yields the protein CASSHLWRTGNTGELFF.

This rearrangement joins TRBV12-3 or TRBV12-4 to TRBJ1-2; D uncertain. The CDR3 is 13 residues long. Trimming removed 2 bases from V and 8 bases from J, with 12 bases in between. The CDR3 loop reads CASSLFGVRGYTF. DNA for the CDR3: TGTGCCAGCAGTTTATTCGGGGTCCGAGGCTACACCTTC.

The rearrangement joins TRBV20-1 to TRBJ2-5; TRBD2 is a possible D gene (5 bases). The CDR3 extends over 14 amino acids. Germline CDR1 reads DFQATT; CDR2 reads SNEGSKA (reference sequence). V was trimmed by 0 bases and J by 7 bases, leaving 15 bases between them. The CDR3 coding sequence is TGCAGTGCTAGAGATCTTCAGGACCGGGGGACCCAGTACTTC. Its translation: CSARDLQDRGTQYF.

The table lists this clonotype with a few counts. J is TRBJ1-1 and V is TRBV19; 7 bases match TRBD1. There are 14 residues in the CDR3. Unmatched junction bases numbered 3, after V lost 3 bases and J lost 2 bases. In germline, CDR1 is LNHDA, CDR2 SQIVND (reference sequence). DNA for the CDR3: TGTGCCAGTAGTATGGACAGGACTAACACTGAAGCTTTCTTT. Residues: CASSMDRTNTEAFF.

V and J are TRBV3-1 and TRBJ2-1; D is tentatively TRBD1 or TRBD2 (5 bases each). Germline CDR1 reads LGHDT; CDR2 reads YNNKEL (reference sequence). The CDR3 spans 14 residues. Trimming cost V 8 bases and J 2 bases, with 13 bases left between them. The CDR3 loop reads CASGIGTTYNEQFF. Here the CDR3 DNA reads TGTGCCAGCGGTATCGGGACCACCTACAATGAGCAGTTCTTC.

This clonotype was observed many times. Here the CDR3 reads CASTGQTEQFF. Written as DNA, the CDR3 is TGTGCCAGCACTGGACAGACCGAGCAGTTCTTC. V usage is TRBV6-5 and J usage is TRBJ2-1, with D possibly being TRBD1 (6 bases). CDR1 and CDR2 from the germline V gene are MNHEY and SVGAGI. This CDR3 spans 11 amino acids. The V end lost 7 bases, the J end lost 10 bases, and 11 bases lay between the germline ends.

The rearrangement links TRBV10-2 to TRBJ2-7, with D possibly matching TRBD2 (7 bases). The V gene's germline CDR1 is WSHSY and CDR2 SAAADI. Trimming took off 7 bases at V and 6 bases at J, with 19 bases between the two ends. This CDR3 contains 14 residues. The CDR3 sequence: CASTMGGGFGEQYF. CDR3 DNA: TGCGCCAGCACCATGGGAGGGGGTTTTGGCGAGCAGTACTTC.